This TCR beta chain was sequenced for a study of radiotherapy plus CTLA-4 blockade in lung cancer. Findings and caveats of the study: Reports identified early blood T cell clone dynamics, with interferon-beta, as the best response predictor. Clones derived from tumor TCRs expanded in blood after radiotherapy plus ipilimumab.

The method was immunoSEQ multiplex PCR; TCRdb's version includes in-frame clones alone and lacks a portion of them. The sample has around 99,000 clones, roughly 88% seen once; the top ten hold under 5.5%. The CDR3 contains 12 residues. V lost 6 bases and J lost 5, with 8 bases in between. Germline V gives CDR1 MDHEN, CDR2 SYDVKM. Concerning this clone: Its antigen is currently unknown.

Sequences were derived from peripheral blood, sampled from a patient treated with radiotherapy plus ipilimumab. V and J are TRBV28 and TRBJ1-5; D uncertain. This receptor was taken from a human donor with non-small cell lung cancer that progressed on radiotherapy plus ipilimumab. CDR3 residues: CASSEVDQPQHF. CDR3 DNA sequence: TGTGCCAGCAGCGAGGTAGATCAGCCCCAGCATTTT.